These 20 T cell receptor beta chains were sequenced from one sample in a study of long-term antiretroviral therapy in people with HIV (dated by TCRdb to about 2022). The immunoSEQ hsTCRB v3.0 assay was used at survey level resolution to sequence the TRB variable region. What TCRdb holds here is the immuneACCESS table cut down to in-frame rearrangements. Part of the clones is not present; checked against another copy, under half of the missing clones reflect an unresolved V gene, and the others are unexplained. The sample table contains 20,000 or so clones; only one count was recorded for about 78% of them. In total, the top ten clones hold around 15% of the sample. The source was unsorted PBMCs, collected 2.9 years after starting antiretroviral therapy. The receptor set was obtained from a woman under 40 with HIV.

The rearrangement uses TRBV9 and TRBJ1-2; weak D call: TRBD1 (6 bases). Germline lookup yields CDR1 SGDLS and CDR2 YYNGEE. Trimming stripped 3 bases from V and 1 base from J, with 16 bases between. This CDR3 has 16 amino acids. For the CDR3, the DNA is TGTGCCAGCAGCGCGCCACAACAGGGAAATAACTATGGCTACACCTTC. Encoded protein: CASSAPQQGNNYGYTF.

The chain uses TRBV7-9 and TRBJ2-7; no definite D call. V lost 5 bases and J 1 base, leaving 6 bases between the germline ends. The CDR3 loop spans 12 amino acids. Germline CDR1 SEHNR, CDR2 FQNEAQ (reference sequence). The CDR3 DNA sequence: TGTGCCAGCAGCCCTTGGTCCTACGAGCAGTACTTC. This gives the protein CASSPWSYEQYF.

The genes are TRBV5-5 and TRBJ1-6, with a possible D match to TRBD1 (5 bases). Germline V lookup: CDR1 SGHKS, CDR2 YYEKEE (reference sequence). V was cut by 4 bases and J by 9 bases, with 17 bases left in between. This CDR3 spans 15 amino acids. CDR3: CASSQDTVRGSPLHF. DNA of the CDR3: TGTGCCAGCAGCCAGGACACGGTTCGTGGTTCACCCCTCCACTTT. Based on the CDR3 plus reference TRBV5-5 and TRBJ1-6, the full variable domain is DAGVTQSPTHLIKTRGQQVTLRCSPISGHKSVSWYQQVLGQGPQFIFQYYEKEERGRGNFPDRFSARQFPNYSSELNVNALLLGDSALYLCASSQDTVRGSPLHFGNGTRLTVT.

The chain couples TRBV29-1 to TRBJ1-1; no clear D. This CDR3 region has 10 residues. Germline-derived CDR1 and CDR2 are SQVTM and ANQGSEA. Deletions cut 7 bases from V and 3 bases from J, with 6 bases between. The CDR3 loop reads CSGRDTEAFF. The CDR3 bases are TGCAGCGGCCGAGACACTGAAGCTTTCTTT.

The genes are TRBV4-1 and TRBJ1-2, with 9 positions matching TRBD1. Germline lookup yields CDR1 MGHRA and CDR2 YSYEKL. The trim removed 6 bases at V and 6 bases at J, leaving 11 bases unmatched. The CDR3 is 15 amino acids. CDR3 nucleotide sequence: TGCGCCAGCAGTTCCTCCGGGACAGGGTATGATGGCTACACCTTC. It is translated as CASSSSGTGYDGYTF.

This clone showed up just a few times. CDR3 bases: TGTGCCAGCAGTGAAGCTAGCAGGGGGGTCGGCGGCTACACCTTC. Amino acid sequence: CASSEASRGVGGYTF. The chain carries TRBV2 and TRBJ1-2; 7 nucleotides match TRBD1. Germline CDR1 SNHLY, CDR2 FYNNEI. V dropped 0 bases and J dropped 8; count of bases not matched to a gene: 9. This CDR3 has 15 residues.

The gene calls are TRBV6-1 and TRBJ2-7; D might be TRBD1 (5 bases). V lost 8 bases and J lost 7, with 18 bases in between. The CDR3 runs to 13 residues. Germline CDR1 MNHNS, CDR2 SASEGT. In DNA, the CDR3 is TGTGCCAGCCGAAGGGGCGCGGTTAGGGAGCAGTACGTC. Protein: CASRRGAVREQYV.

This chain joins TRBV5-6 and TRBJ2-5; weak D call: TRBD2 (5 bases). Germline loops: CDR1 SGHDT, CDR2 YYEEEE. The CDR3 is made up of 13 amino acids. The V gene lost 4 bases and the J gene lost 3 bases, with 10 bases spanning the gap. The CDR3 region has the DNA TGTGCCAGCAGCCGGACTTTCAAAGAGACCCAGTACTTC. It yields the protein CASSRTFKETQYF.

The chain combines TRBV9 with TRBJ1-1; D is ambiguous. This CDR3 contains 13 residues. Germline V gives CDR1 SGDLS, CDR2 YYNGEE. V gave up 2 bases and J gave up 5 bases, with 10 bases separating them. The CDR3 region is CASSVMDLTEAFF. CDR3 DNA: TGTGCCAGCAGCGTTATGGATCTTACTGAAGCTTTCTTT.

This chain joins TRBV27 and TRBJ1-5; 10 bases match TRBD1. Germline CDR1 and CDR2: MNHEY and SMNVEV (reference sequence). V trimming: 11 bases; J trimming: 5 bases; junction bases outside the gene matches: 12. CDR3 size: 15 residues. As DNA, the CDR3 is TGTGCCGTCGGACAGGGGGTTTTTTCGGATCAGCCCCAGCATTTT. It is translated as CAVGQGVFSDQPQHF.

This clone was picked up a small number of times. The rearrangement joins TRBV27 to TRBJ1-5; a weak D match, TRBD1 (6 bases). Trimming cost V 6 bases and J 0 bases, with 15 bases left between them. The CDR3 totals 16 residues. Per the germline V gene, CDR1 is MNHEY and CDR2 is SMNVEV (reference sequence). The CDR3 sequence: CASRLQGSYSNQPQHF. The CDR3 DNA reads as TGTGCCAGCAGGCTCCAGGGGTCCTATAGCAATCAGCCCCAGCATTTT.

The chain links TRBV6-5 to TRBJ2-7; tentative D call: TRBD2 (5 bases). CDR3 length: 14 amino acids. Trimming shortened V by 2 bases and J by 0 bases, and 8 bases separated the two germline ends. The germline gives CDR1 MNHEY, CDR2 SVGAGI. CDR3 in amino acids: CASSYTGSSYEQYV. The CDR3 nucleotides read TGTGCCAGCAGTTACACGGGGAGCTCCTACGAGCAGTACGTC.

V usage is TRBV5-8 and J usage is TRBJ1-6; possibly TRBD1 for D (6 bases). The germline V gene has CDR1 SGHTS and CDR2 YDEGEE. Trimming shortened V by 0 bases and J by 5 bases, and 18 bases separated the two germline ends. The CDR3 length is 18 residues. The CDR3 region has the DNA TGTGCCAGCAGCTTGGCCGTGGGGGGCGCGGGTCATAATTCACCCCTCCACTTT. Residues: CASSLAVGGAGHNSPLHF.

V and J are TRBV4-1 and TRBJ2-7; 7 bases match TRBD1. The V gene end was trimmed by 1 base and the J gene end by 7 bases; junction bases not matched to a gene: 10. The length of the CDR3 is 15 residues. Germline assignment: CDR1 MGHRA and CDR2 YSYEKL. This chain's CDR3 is CASSQGPSTGYEQYF. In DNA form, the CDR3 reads TGCGCCAGCAGCCAAGGTCCCTCGACAGGGTATGAGCAGTACTTC.

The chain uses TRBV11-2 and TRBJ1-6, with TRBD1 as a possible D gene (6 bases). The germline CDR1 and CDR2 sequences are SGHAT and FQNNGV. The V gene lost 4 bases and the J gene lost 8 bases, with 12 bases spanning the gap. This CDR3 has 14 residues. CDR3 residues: CASSSTGRDSPLHF. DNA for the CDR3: TGTGCCAGCAGCTCCACAGGGCGAGATTCACCCCTCCACTTT. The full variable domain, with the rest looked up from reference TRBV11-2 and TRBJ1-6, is EAGVAQSPRYKIIEKRQSVAFWCNPISGHATLYWYQQILGQGPKLLIQFQNNGVVDDSQLPKDRFSAERLKGVDSTLKIQPAKLEDSAVYLCASSSTGRDSPLHFGNGTRLTVT.

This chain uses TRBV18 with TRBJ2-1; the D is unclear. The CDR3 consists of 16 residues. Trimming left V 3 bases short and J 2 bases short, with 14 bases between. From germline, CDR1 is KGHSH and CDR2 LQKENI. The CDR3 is CASSPSSVRAYNEQFF. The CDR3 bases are TGTGCCAGCTCACCGTCCTCCGTCCGCGCCTACAATGAGCAGTTCTTC.

CDR3 loop: CASSELGQGQIGISSGNTIYF. The CDR3 DNA reads TGTGCCAGCAGTGAATTGGGACAGGGCCAAATCGGAATCTCCTCTGGAAACACCATATATTTT. This chain joins TRBV6-1 and TRBJ1-3, with 9 bases lining up with TRBD1. The CDR3 spans 21 residues. Germline-derived CDR1 and CDR2 are MNHNS and SASEGT. With 2 bases clipped from V and 0 bases from J, the junction kept 17 bases outside the gene matches.

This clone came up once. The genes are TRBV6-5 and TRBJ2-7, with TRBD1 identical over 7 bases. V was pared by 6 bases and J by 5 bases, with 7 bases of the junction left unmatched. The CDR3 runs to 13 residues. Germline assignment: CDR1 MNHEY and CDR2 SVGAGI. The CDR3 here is CASSARGGHEQYV. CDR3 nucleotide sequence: TGTGCCAGCAGCGCACGAGGGGGCCACGAGCAGTACGTC.

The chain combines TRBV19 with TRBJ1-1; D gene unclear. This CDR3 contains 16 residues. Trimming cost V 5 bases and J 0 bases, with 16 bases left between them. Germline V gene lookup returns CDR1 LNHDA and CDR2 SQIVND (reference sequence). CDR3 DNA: TGTGCCAGTAGTCCGAGGGTCGGGTGGGTGAACACTGAAGCTTTCTTT. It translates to CASSPRVGWVNTEAFF. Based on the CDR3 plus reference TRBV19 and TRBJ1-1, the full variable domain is DGGITQSPKYLFRKEGQNVTLSCEQNLNHDAMYWYRQDPGQGLRLIYYSQIVNDFQKGDIAEGYSVSREKKESFPLTVTSAQKNPTAFYLCASSPRVGWVNTEAFFGQGTRLTVV.

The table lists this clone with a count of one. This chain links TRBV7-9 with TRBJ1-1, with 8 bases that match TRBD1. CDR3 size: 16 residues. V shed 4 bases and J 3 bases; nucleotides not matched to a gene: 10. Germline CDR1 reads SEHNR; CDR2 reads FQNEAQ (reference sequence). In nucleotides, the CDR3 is TGTGCCAGCAGCTCACAGGGGGTGAATGACGACACTGAAGCTTTCTTT. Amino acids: CASSSQGVNDDTEAFF. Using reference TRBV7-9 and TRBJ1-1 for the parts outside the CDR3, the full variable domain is DTGVSQNPRHKITKRGQNVTFRCDPISEHNRLYWYRQTLGQGPEFLTYFQNEAQLEKSRLLSDRFSAERPKGSFSTLEIQRTEQGDSAMYLCASSSQGVNDDTEAFFGQGTRLTVV.